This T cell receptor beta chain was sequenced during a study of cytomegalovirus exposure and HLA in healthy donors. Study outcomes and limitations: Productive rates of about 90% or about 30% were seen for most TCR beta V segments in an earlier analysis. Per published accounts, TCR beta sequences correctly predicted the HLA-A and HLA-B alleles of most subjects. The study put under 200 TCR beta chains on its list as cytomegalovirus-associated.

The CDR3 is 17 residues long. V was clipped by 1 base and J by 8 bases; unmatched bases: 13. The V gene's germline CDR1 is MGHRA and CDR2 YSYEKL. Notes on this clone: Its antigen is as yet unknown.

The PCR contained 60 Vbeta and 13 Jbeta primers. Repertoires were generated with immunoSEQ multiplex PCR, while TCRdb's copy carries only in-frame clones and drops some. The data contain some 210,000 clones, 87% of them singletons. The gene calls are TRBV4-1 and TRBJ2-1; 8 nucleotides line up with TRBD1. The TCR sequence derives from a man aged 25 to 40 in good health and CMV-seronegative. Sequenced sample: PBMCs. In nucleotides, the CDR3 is TGCGCCAGCAGCCAAGCGCGAGGCAGGGGGCTTGGGGATGAGCAGTTCTTC. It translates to CASSQARGRGLGDEQFF.